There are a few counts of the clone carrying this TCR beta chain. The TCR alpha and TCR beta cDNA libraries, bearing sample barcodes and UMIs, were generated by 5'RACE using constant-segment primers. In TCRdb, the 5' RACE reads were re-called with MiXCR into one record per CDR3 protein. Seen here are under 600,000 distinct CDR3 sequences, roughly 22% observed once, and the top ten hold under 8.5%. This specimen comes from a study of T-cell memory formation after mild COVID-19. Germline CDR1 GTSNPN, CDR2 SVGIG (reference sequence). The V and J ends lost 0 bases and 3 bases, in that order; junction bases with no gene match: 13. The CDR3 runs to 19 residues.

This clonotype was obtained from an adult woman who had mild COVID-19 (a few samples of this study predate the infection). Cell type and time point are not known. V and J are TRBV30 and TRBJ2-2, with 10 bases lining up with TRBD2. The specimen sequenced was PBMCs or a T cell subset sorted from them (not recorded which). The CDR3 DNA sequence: TGTGCCTGGAGTGTACCAGCGGGAGGGCCTAGGGTTCACACCGGGGAGCTGTTTTTT. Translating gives CAWSVPAGGPRVHTGELFF. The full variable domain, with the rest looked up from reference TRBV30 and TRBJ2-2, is SQTIHQWPATLVQPVGSPLSLECTVEGTSNPNLYWYRQAAGRGLQLLFYSVGIGQISSEVPQNLSASRPQDRQFILSSKKLLLSDSGFYLCAWSVPAGGPRVHTGELFFGEGSRLTVL.